The 13 T cell receptor beta chains in this list originate from one sample, sequenced in a study of CXCR3-negative and CXCR3-positive naive CD8 T cells. Findings and limits, study-wide: CXCR3-negative naive cells had less hydrophobic TRB CDR3s than did CXCR3-positive naive cells.

Preparation of TRB cDNA libraries relied on 5' RACE carrying UMI labels. Using the 5' RACE reads, TCRdb records one entry per CDR3 protein without DNA. This repertoire comprises about 110,000 distinct CDR3 sequences; its ten largest clones make up approximately 0.38%. The antigens of these receptors remain unknown. Sequencing was done on a sample of naive CXCR3+ CD8+ T cells from blood. Subset here: CD45RO-CCR7+CD27+CD95- naive CD8+ T cells expressing CXCR3 (TNR3+). These receptors were taken from a human donor in good health. Some clones in this sample may be carry-over from other donors' samples.

V is TRBV7-9 and J is TRBJ2-3; TCRdb lists TRBD1, though no DNA is available to test this call. CDR3 length: 17 amino acids. CDR1 is SEHNR, CDR2 FQNEAQ, per germline (reference sequence). The CDR3: CASSWYQTGDSTDTQYF.

The chain is built from TRBV7-9 and TRBJ1-5; TCRdb's assignment of TRBD1 cannot be checked, as there is no DNA. Germline CDR1 and CDR2: SEHNR and FQNEAQ (reference sequence). CDR3 length: 16 residues. CDR3: CASSPPVGRDGQPQHF.

The rearrangement joins TRBV4-1 to TRBJ1-2; TCRdb lists TRBD1, though no DNA is available to test this call. CDR1 is MGHRA, CDR2 YSYEKL, per germline. The CDR3 is 13 residues long. This CDR3 reads CASSQATPDGYTF.

The rearrangement links TRBV20-1 to TRBJ1-6; TCRdb selects TRBD1, and the lack of DNA leaves this call unchecked. Per the germline V gene, CDR1 is DFQATT and CDR2 is SNEGSKA (reference sequence). CDR3 size: 16 residues. This chain's CDR3 is CSATDRGSFYNPPLHF.

This rearrangement joins TRBV29-1 to TRBJ1-1. This CDR3 is built from 13 residues. Germline CDR1 is SQVTM and CDR2 is ANQGSEA. This CDR3 reads CSVAGEIGTEAFF.

The chain links TRBV29-1 to TRBJ2-1; with no DNA, the TCRdb D assignment of TRBD2 cannot be verified. This CDR3 is 19 amino acids long. Germline CDR1 is SQVTM and CDR2 is ANQGSEA. This chain's CDR3 is CSVEGDQYGLAGSYNEQFF.

This chain uses TRBV11-3 with TRBJ2-7; TCRdb gives TRBD2 as the D gene, but with no DNA this cannot be confirmed. Germline values: CDR1 SGHNT, CDR2 YENEEA. This CDR3 comprises 14 residues. CDR3 in amino acids: CASSFSSGSYEQYF.

CDR3: CAGSLGQGPYEQYF. The V and J genes are TRBV5-1 and TRBJ2-7. The CDR3 length is 14 residues. From germline, CDR1 is SGHRS and CDR2 YFSETQ.

The chain links TRBV7-9 to TRBJ2-7; TCRdb indicates TRBD1, and absent DNA this call remains unverified. In germline, CDR1 is SEHNR, CDR2 FQNEAQ (reference sequence). CDR3 length: 14 residues. CDR3 amino acids: CASSSRDIPYEQYF. Supplemented by reference TRBV7-9 and TRBJ2-7, the full variable domain reads DTGVSQNPRHKITKRGQNVTFRCDPISEHNRLYWYRQTLGQGPEFLTYFQNEAQLEKSRLLSDRFSAERPKGSFSTLEIQRTEQGDSAMYLCASSSRDIPYEQYFGPGTRLTVT.

The genes are TRBV29-1 and TRBJ2-7. This CDR3 contains 11 residues. Germline V gene data show CDR1 as SQVTM and CDR2 as ANQGSEA. The CDR3 sequence is CSVKQTYEQHF.

The chain recombines TRBV4-1 with TRBJ1-5. The CDR3 has 14 amino acids. CDR1 is MGHRA, CDR2 YSYEKL, per germline. The CDR3 region is CASSRGPLNQPQHF.

The chain uses TRBV12-3 or TRBV12-4 and TRBJ2-2; TCRdb proposes TRBD1, but this gene call is untestable without DNA. CDR3 length: 16 residues. CDR3 region: CASGPRDPGDTGELFF.

V gene TRBV5-1 combines with J gene TRBJ2-2; without DNA, the TCRdb call of TRBD2 cannot be checked. The CDR3 spans 15 residues. Germline-derived CDR1 and CDR2 are SGHRS and YFSETQ. The CDR3 loop is CASSGPRGQTGELFF. Full variable domain (missing parts from reference TRBV5-1 and TRBJ2-2): KAGVTQTPRYLIKTRGQQVTLSCSPISGHRSVSWYQQTPGQGLQFLFEYFSETQRNKGNFPGRFSGRQFSNSRSEMNVSTLELGDSALYLCASSGPRGQTGELFFGEGSRLTVL.